These T cell receptor beta chains were read from a single sample in a study of cytomegalovirus exposure and HLA in healthy donors. Repertoires were generated with immunoSEQ multiplex PCR, while TCRdb's copy carries only in-frame clones and drops some. The data contain about 82,000 clones, roughly 74% of them singletons. Input material: PBMCs. These TCRs come from a woman aged 45-65 years in good health and CMV-seropositive. The CDR3 runs from the conserved cysteine through the conserved F or W. Each record gives: clone size, J gene, D gene, V gene, CDR3 protein, CDR3 DNA. A D gene is named only where the DNA matches it firmly. Clone size is stated in some rows and not others, as once, few, many or a class when expanded.

>NA|TRBJ2-1|TRBD2|TRBV9
CASSGGGGEQFF
TGTGCCAGCAGCGGCGGCGGGGGTGAGCAGTTCTTC
>NA|TRBJ1-1|NA|TRBV7-8
CASSLTRSPVGGTEAFF
TGTGCCAGCAGCCTTACGCGGTCACCAGTGGGAGGAACTGAAGCTTTCTTT
>few|TRBJ2-5|TRBD2|TRBV7-8
CASSLALLAGAGETQYF
TGTGCCAGCAGCTTAGCTTTACTAGCGGGAGCGGGGGAGACCCAGTACTTC
>NA|TRBJ1-1|NA|TRBV6-5
CASTGRGLNTEAFF
TGTGCCAGCACCGGGCGGGGTCTGAACACTGAAGCTTTCTTT
>NA|TRBJ2-7|TRBD1|TRBV4-1
CASSQEGQGPPYEQYF
TGCGCCAGCAGCCAGGAGGGACAGGGGCCCCCCTACGAGCAGTACTTC
>NA|TRBJ2-4|NA|TRBV29-1
CSVQGGAKNIQYF
TGCAGCGTTCAGGGGGGAGCCAAAAACATTCAGTACTTC
>NA|TRBJ2-3|TRBD1|TRBV28
CASSLSITRRRGLGTDTQYF
TGTGCCAGCAGTTTATCTATAACGAGACGCAGGGGGCTCGGCACAGATACGCAGTATTTT
>NA|TRBJ1-2|NA|TRBV6-5
CASSSPSSWSSGYTF
TGTGCCAGCAGTTCCCCTTCCTCGTGGAGTAGTGGCTACACCTTC
>NA|TRBJ2-7|TRBD1|TRBV6-5
CATGDRVLGEQYF
TGTGCCACCGGGGACAGGGTCTTAGGAGAGCAGTACTTC
>NA|TRBJ1-3|NA|TRBV5-1
CASSLVPGGLGNTIYF
TGCGCCAGCAGCTTGGTCCCCGGGGGTTTAGGAAACACCATATATTTT
>NA|TRBJ2-7|TRBD1|TRBV5-6
CASSRGTGGDEQYF
TGTGCCAGCAGCCGAGGGACAGGGGGGGACGAGCAGTACTTC
>NA|TRBJ1-1|NA|TRBV10-3
CAITGGLGTEAFF
TGTGCCATCACGGGGGGTTTGGGAACTGAAGCTTTCTTT
>once|TRBJ2-2|TRBD1|TRBV19
CASSSQGAGSGELFF
TGTGCCAGTAGTTCTCAGGGGGCCGGCAGCGGGGAGCTGTTTTTT
>NA|TRBJ2-1|TRBD2|TRBV4-1
CASSQGLAGDYNEQFF
TGCGCCAGCAGCCAGGGTCTAGCGGGAGACTACAATGAGCAGTTCTTC
>few|TRBJ2-3|TRBD2|TRBV6-4
CASSDSSSGGDTQYF
TGTGCCAGCAGTGACTCAAGTAGCGGGGGAGATACGCAGTATTTT
>NA|TRBJ2-3|TRBD2|TRBV15
CATSRARGGLSSTDTQYF
TGTGCCACCAGCAGAGCTCGGGGGGGCCTATCGAGCACAGATACGCAGTATTTT
>NA|TRBJ2-1|NA|TRBV6-1
CASSERRQLDEQFF
TGTGCCAGCAGTGAACGGCGACAGCTCGATGAGCAGTTCTTC
>few|TRBJ1-4|NA|TRBV7-8
CASSFTGVANEKLFF
TGTGCCAGCAGCTTCACAGGCGTAGCTAATGAAAAACTGTTTTTT
>NA|TRBJ2-7|TRBD1|TRBV4-2
CASSQEEGAGQAYEQYF
TGTGCCAGCAGCCAAGAAGAGGGGGCGGGCCAGGCATACGAGCAGTACTTC
>NA|TRBJ2-1|NA|TRBV29-1
CSVQDEQFF
TGCAGCGTTCAGGATGAGCAGTTCTTC
>NA|TRBJ2-1|NA|TRBV15
CATSRDMAGYNEQFF
TGTGCCACCAGCAGAGATATGGCGGGGTACAATGAGCAGTTCTTC
>NA|TRBJ2-7|TRBD2|TRBV29-1
CSVGRLAGGTYEQYF
TGCAGCGTGGGCCGACTAGCGGGAGGGACCTACGAGCAGTACTTC
>NA|TRBJ2-1|TRBD2|TRBV7-8
CASSFRTSGLYNEQFF
TGTGCCAGCAGCTTCCGGACTAGCGGTCTCTACAATGAGCAGTTCTTC